Many counts were recorded for the clone carrying this T cell receptor (beta chain). Its antigen remains unknown. Noted time point: sample taken at primary tumor resection. This specimen comes from a study of spatial heterogeneity in lung cancer. Whole-study results and caveats: Expanded intratumoral alpha and beta TCR counts tracked tumor mutation counts.

TCRdb independently ran MiXCR on the 5' RACE reads; one entry per CDR3 protein. The table shows about 21,000 distinct CDR3 sequences, with more than 2.5% occurring only once. J was trimmed by 1 base and V by 2 bases; bases with no gene match: 5. CDR1 LGHNA and CDR2 YSLEER come from the germline V gene. There are 15 residues in the CDR3. This material consisted of lung tumor tissue, taken at surgery. This chain links TRBV4-3 with TRBJ2-7; TRBD2 agrees at 7 bases. The source is a male donor with early-stage non-small cell lung cancer. This CDR3 reads CASSQWAGASYEQYF. CDR3 sequence (DNA): TGCGCCAGCAGCCAATGGGCGGGAGCTTCCTACGAGCAGTACTTC.